These 17 T cell receptor beta chains came from one sample sequenced in a study of identical twins. TCRdb called the 5' RACE reads again in MiXCR, with one record for every CDR3 protein. The sample lists about 520,000 distinct CDR3 sequences, roughly a fifth occurring once. The sample was also linked to a second study, of T cells expressing NK-cell markers.

Sequencing input: CD4+ T cells sorted from blood. These TCRs come from a woman under 30 in good health.

This chain uses TRBV25-1 with TRBJ2-5; 8 bases map to TRBD2. There are 13 residues in the CDR3. Germline V CDR1 and CDR2: MGHDK, SYGVNS. After removal of 7 bases from V and 2 bases from J, the junction contained 3 bases not matched to a gene. The CDR3 DNA sequence: TGTGCCAGCACCGGGACTAGACAAGAGACCCAGTACTTC. It encodes CASTGTRQETQYF.

This clonotype was counted many times. This chain links TRBV12-3 or TRBV12-4 with TRBJ2-1; 7 bases are shared with TRBD2. The CDR3 extends over 15 amino acids. V dropped 6 bases and J dropped 2; count of bases not matched to a gene: 7. For the CDR3, the DNA is TGTGCCAGCAGCCCCACTAGCGTAGCCTACAATGAGCAGTTCTTC. Protein sequence: CASSPTSVAYNEQFF.

CDR3 sequence: CASSQRDNLRGSYEQYF. The CDR3 DNA reads TGTGCCAGCAGCCAACGGGACAATCTCCGGGGTTCCTACGAGCAGTACTTC. The V call is TRBV7-9, the J call TRBJ2-7; D is possibly TRBD1 (6 bases). V was pared by 5 bases and J by 1 base, with 21 bases between. There are 17 residues in the CDR3. Germline V gene lookup returns CDR1 SEHNR and CDR2 FQNEAQ (reference sequence).

The V call is TRBV20-1, the J call TRBJ1-2, with D uncertain. Germline lookup yields CDR1 DFQATT and CDR2 SNEGSKA (reference sequence). The germline V and J ends were trimmed by 0 bases and 10 bases, with 12 bases remaining between them. CDR3 length: 12 amino acids. CDR3 nucleotide sequence: TGCAGTGCTAGAGATTTGGCAGGCGTCTACACCTTC. This sequence encodes CSARDLAGVYTF.

The CDR3 DNA is TGTGCCAGCAGTTATGGACAGCCCAGGTCTGGGGCCAACGTCCTGACTTTC. Residues: CASSYGQPRSGANVLTF. This sequence joins TRBV6-5 and TRBJ2-6; TRBD1 is a possible D gene (6 bases). The V end was cut by 3 bases, the J end by 1 base, with 13 bases between. CDR3 length: 17 residues. The germline V gene encodes CDR1 MNHEY and CDR2 SVGAGI.

Here the CDR3 reads CASSHTGGETQYF. The CDR3 DNA is TGTGCCAGCAGCCACACCGGAGGAGAGACCCAGTACTTC. The chain employs TRBV3-1 and TRBJ2-5; the D gene is possibly TRBD2 (5 bases). The CDR3 is made up of 13 amino acids. V was cut by 3 bases and J by 4 bases, with 9 bases left in between. CDR1 is LGHDT and CDR2 is YNNKEL in the germline V gene (reference sequence).

The V call is TRBV20-1, the J call TRBJ2-7, with D perhaps TRBD1 (6 bases). V lost 0 bases to trimming and J lost 2 bases, with 14 bases between them. Germline V gene data show CDR1 as DFQATT and CDR2 as SNEGSKA (reference sequence). The CDR3 spans 15 residues. CDR3 sequence reads: CSARDDGTLAYEQYF. DNA for the CDR3: TGCAGTGCTAGAGATGATGGGACATTAGCCTACGAGCAGTACTTC.

The genes are TRBV20-1 and TRBJ2-7; tentatively, D is TRBD2 (6 bases). The V gene's germline CDR1 is DFQATT and CDR2 SNEGSKA (reference sequence). The CDR3 is 15 amino acids. Trimming pared 4 bases from V and 0 bases from J, leaving 16 bases between. This chain's CDR3 is CSATKTSGISYEQYF. For the CDR3, the DNA is TGCAGTGCTACAAAGACTAGTGGGATCTCCTACGAGCAGTACTTC.

This chain joins TRBV6-2 or TRBV6-3 and TRBJ1-5, with D possibly matching TRBD1 (5 bases). V lost 10 bases and J 3 bases, leaving 16 bases between the germline ends. In germline, CDR1 is MNHEY, CDR2 SVGEGT. The CDR3 runs to 14 residues. This chain's CDR3 is CAIRRRDNNQPQHF. In DNA form, the CDR3 reads TGTGCCATACGCCGCAGGGATAACAATCAGCCCCAGCATTTT.

The rearrangement uses TRBV6-2 or TRBV6-3 and TRBJ2-2; possibly TRBD1 for D (6 bases). The germline CDR1 and CDR2 sequences are MNHEY and SVGEGT. V was clipped by 6 bases and J by 4 bases, with 12 bases between them. The CDR3 loop spans 14 amino acids. The CDR3 coding sequence is TGTGCCAGCAGCAACAGGGCGGGCACCGGGGAGCTGTTTTTT. Its translation is CASSNRAGTGELFF.

The rearrangement joins TRBV2 to TRBJ1-1; TRBD1 might be the D (5 bases). The CDR3 is made up of 14 amino acids. Deletions cut 4 bases from V and 6 bases from J, with 15 bases between. Germline-derived CDR1 and CDR2 are SNHLY and FYNNEI. CDR3 amino acids: CASSVDGGVPEAFF. The DNA of the CDR3 is TGTGCCAGCAGTGTCGATGGAGGGGTCCCTGAAGCTTTCTTT. Complete variable domain (other parts from reference TRBV2 and TRBJ1-1): EPEVTQTPSHQVTQMGQEVILRCVPISNHLYFYWYRQILGQKVEFLVSFYNNEISEKSEIFDDQFSVERPDGSNFTLKIRSTKLEDSAMYFCASSVDGGVPEAFFGQGTRLTVV.

This clonotype was detected only a few times. J is TRBJ1-1 and V is TRBV18, with D unresolved. Looked up from germline, CDR1 is KGHSH and CDR2 is LQKENI. The CDR3 runs 16 residues. The V gene lost 1 base and the J gene lost 1 base, with 13 bases spanning the gap. The CDR3 is CASSPQGGFRNTEAFF. The CDR3 DNA follows: TGTGCCAGCTCACCACAGGGAGGGTTCCGGAACACTGAAGCTTTCTTT.

This chain connects TRBV10-3 to TRBJ1-3; D not certain. Trimming stripped 0 bases from V and 3 bases from J, with 3 bases between. The length of the CDR3 is 13 residues. From germline, CDR1 is ENHRY and CDR2 SYGVKD. The CDR3 region is CAISESGGNTIYF. The CDR3 nucleotides are TGTGCCATCAGTGAGTCTGGTGGAAACACCATATATTTT.

This clonotype appeared a few times. The V call is TRBV29-1, the J call TRBJ2-3; no clear D. The CDR3 has 10 amino acids. Trimming cost V 7 bases and J 5 bases, with 7 bases left between them. CDR1 and CDR2 from the germline V gene are SQVTM and ANQGSEA. The CDR3 DNA is TGCAGCGGTGGTCAAGATACGCAGTATTTT. Residues: CSGGQDTQYF.

This clonotype was seen only a few times. The gene calls are TRBV4-2 and TRBJ1-1; D is undetermined. The length of the CDR3 is 15 residues. Trimming left V 2 bases short and J 1 base short, with 11 bases between. Germline V CDR1 and CDR2: LGHNA, YNFKEQ. CDR3: CASSQLEPGNTEAFF. The CDR3 DNA is TGTGCCAGCAGCCAACTAGAGCCGGGGAACACTGAAGCTTTCTTT.

CDR3 DNA: TGTGCCAGCTATGGGGGGCAGACTAGCTCTGGAAACACCATATATTTT. Amino acid sequence: CASYGGQTSSGNTIYF. The chain joins TRBV12-3 or TRBV12-4 to TRBJ1-3; D is possibly TRBD1 (6 bases). This CDR3 spans 16 amino acids. Trimming pared 8 bases from V and 0 bases from J, leaving 17 bases between.

This clonotype turned up a few times. The chain employs TRBV20-1 and TRBJ2-1, with a possible D match to TRBD2 (6 bases). The CDR3 covers 18 residues. V was cut by 0 bases and J by 3 bases, with 21 bases left in between. CDR1 is DFQATT and CDR2 is SNEGSKA in the germline V gene (reference sequence). The CDR3 DNA sequence: TGCAGTGCTAGAGATCGGGGTCTGGGGGGACTTTTCTACAATGAGCAGTTCTTC. Translated, it gives CSARDRGLGGLFYNEQFF.